This T cell receptor beta chain appears in the sequencing data of a study of Graves' ophthalmopathy and Graves' hyperthyroidism. Overall study results and limits: Ophthalmopathy versus stable hyperthyroidism: 13-signature model gave around 90% sensitivity, roughly 81% specificity. Most expanded thyroid clonotypes above 0.001 frequency also appeared in blood.

Researchers classed hyperthyroidism as stable given no ophthalmopathy within 18 months of follow-up. Physicians reached a diagnosis by relying on clinical symptoms, serum thyroxine, TRAb, thyroid ultrasound and orbital computed tomography. Germline V CDR1 and CDR2: SGHAT, FQNNGV. The CDR3 sequence is 14 residues long. With V trimmed by 5 bases and J by 1 base, 5 bases remained unmatched. TCR beta CDR3 regions were amplified from RNA transcripts. HTBI primers primed a first-round RT-PCR, and a second-round multiplex PCR followed. TCRdb reprocessed the multiplex PCR reads with MiXCR, giving one entry per CDR3 protein. The sample yields about 400,000 distinct CDR3 sequences, just over 15% seen once. This clonotype has a count of ten or more. Its specificity is unknown.

The chain joins TRBV11-2 to TRBJ2-7; 7 bases map to TRBD1. The receptor comes from a young woman with stable Graves' hyperthyroidism. The material sequenced was peripheral blood. CDR3 in amino acids: CASSQDRISYEQYF. The CDR3 coding sequence is TGTGCCAGCAGCCAGGACAGGATATCCTACGAGCAGTACTTC.